This T cell receptor beta chain was observed in a study of T cells in tuberculosis. Study details: In South Africa, adults with active tuberculosis were compared with IGRA-negative and latently infected IGRA-positive adolescents. Study findings and constraints: Active tuberculosis alpha repertoires lay closer to GMM-specific TCRs than controls'. Selection depended on which cryopreserved specimens were available.

V was pared by 2 bases and J by 3 bases, with 4 bases of the junction left unmatched. CDR1 SGHNT and CDR2 YYREEE come from the germline V gene (reference sequence). The CDR3 is 15 amino acids. Here immunoSEQ multiplex PCR was the method, and the copy in TCRdb shows in-frame clones only, minus some. The top ten hold roughly 6% of the sample, which has about 28,000 clones, 90% seen once. Each donor contributed around 100,000 T cells on average, unsorted. With respect to this clone: The target antigen is unknown.

Source material: PBMCs. The V gene is TRBV5-4, the J gene TRBJ2-2, with 7 bases lining up with TRBD1. This sequence was found in a donor aged 10 to 29 with latent tuberculosis or without tuberculosis infection. This CDR3 reads CASSFQGVDTGELFF. Here the CDR3 DNA reads TGTGCCAGCAGCTTTCAGGGGGTGGACACCGGGGAGCTGTTTTTT.